The 12 T cell receptor beta chains below all came from one sample that was sequenced in a study of T-cell memory formation after mild COVID-19 (dated by TCRdb to the early 2020s). Libraries were constructed by 5' RACE. The sequencer was an Illumina NovaSeq 6000. Through fastp at Q25 and MiXCR, TCRdb rebuilt clones from the public reads, retaining in-frame beta chains. For every CDR3 protein sequence, its rows merge into one entry that carries the most common genes and DNA. Here the sample has about 340,000 distinct CDR3 sequences; about 15% occur a single time. The top ten constitute approximately 20% of the sample. Sequencing used PBMCs or a T cell subset sorted from them (not recorded which). These TCRs come from a young man who had mild COVID-19 (a few samples of this study predate the infection). The sample titles of this study are shuffled in the database, so cell type and time point are left out; the donor was told from shared clones.

This clonotype was seen a few times. The V and J genes are TRBV5-1 and TRBJ2-1, with 10 bases that match TRBD2. The V segment lost 4 bases and the J segment 8 bases; nucleotides outside the gene matches: 12. In germline, CDR1 is SGHRS, CDR2 YFSETQ. This CDR3 region has 16 residues. CDR3 protein: CASSDQAGGPGDEQFF. The CDR3 DNA reads TGCGCCAGCAGCGATCAAGCGGGGGGGCCAGGAGATGAGCAGTTCTTC.

The chain employs TRBV7-8 and TRBJ1-2; D not resolved. The CDR3 is 14 residues long. Germline V CDR1 and CDR2: SGHVS, FQNEAQ. Trimming left V 5 bases short and J 5 bases short, with 15 bases between. CDR3 sequence (DNA): TGTGCCAGCAGCATAGGGTCGGCAGCGTATGGCTACACCTTC. Its translation is CASSIGSAAYGYTF.

This chain connects TRBV3-1 to TRBJ2-7; no firm D call. CDR1 and CDR2 (germline): LGHDT, YNNKEL (reference sequence). CDR3 length: 16 amino acids. The V end lost 0 bases, the J end lost 4 bases, and 16 bases lay between the germline ends. The CDR3 region has the DNA TGTGCCAGCAGCCAAGATCTTGGGCAGCACCTATACGAGCAGTACTTC. Its protein is CASSQDLGQHLYEQYF.

This clonotype was counted at least ten times. This chain links TRBV7-9 with TRBJ2-1, with 8 bases that match TRBD2. J lost 2 bases, V lost 3 bases, and 3 bases had no gene match. The germline V gene encodes CDR1 SEHNR and CDR2 FQNEAQ (reference sequence). The CDR3 covers 15 residues. CDR3 DNA: TGTGCCAGCAGCTTCGCGGGGGGACCCTACAATGAGCAGTTCTTC. It codes for CASSFAGGPYNEQFF.

The chain carries TRBV28 and TRBJ1-4, with no clear D. The V gene lost 4 bases and the J gene lost 4 bases, with 10 bases spanning the gap. The length of the CDR3 is 14 residues. The V gene's germline CDR1 is MDHEN and CDR2 SYDVKM. This chain's CDR3 is CASSSLALNEKLFF. As DNA, the CDR3 is TGTGCCAGCAGTTCCTTGGCCCTTAATGAAAAACTGTTTTTT.

This clonotype was observed a few times. J is TRBJ2-7 and V is TRBV6-2 or TRBV6-3, with a tentative D call TRBD2 (5 bases). The V gene's germline CDR1 is MNHEY and CDR2 SVGEGT. This CDR3 has 13 residues. V lost 2 bases, J lost 4 bases, and 9 bases lay in between. This chain's CDR3 is CASSYPGGYEQYV. The CDR3 DNA sequence: TGTGCCAGCAGTTACCCAGGAGGTTACGAGCAGTACGTC.

A few counts support this clonotype. The chain has TRBV20-1 and TRBJ1-6, with D unresolved. V shed 7 bases and J shed 7 bases, with 11 bases lying between them. CDR3 length: 12 amino acids. Germline CDR1 DFQATT, CDR2 SNEGSKA (reference sequence). The CDR3 reads CSGVRLNSPLHF. Written as DNA, the CDR3 is TGCAGTGGAGTCAGACTAAATTCACCCCTCCACTTT.

In this sample, this clonotype turned up a few times. The V and J genes are TRBV20-1 and TRBJ2-4, with TRBD2 matching 7 bases. The CDR3 extends over 12 amino acids. The V segment lost 5 bases and the J segment 9 bases; nucleotides outside the gene matches: 7. Germline assignment: CDR1 DFQATT and CDR2 SNEGSKA (reference sequence). CDR3 nucleotide sequence: TGCAGTGCTCCCCGGGGGGTACGCATTCAGTACTTC. Translation gives CSAPRGVRIQYF.

This clonotype was seen more than once but under ten times. J is TRBJ2-3 and V is TRBV29-1; D remains ambiguous. CDR1 is SQVTM and CDR2 is ANQGSEA in the germline V gene. V gave up 7 bases and J gave up 4 bases, with 9 bases separating them. The CDR3 spans 11 residues. This CDR3 reads CSARAPDTQYF. The CDR3 region has the DNA TGCAGCGCCCGGGCCCCAGATACGCAGTATTTT.

The rearrangement uses TRBV6-6 and TRBJ1-1; tentatively, D is TRBD1 (6 bases). The CDR3 is 12 residues long. Germline V CDR1 and CDR2: MNHNY, SVGAGI (reference sequence). The ends were cut back, 10 bases at V and 5 bases at J, with 14 bases in the middle. The CDR3 loop is CAIGQRRTEAFF. Here the CDR3 DNA reads TGTGCCATTGGACAGCGGAGGACTGAAGCTTTCTTT.

This clonotype was picked up many times. This chain connects TRBV5-4 to TRBJ1-1; D is perhaps TRBD1 (5 bases). Germline-derived CDR1 and CDR2 are SGHNT and YYREEE (reference sequence). This CDR3 contains 13 residues. V lost 0 bases and J 11 bases, leaving 14 bases between the germline ends. This chain's CDR3 is CASSLGGSGRAFF. The CDR3 DNA sequence: TGTGCCAGCAGCTTGGGGGGGTCCGGCCGGGCTTTCTTT. Variable domain in full (rest from reference TRBV5-4 and TRBJ1-1): ETGVTQSPTHLIKTRGQQVTLRCSSQSGHNTVSWYQQALGQGPQFIFQYYREEENGRGNFPPRFSGLQFPNYSSELNVNALELDDSALYLCASSLGGSGRAFFGQGTRLTVV.

This clonotype was counted only a few times. The genes are TRBV7-2 and TRBJ2-5; D unresolved. Germline V lookup: CDR1 SGHTA, CDR2 FQGNSA. V lost 3 bases and J 4 bases, leaving 9 bases between the germline ends. The CDR3 is made up of 13 amino acids. The CDR3 coding sequence is TGTGCCAGCAGCTTCGGAAGCAGAGAGACCCAGTACTTC. Its protein product is CASSFGSRETQYF. Supplemented by reference TRBV7-2 and TRBJ2-5, the full variable domain reads GAGVSQSPSNKVTEKGKDVELRCDPISGHTALYWYRQSLGQGLEFLIYFQGNSAPDKSGLPSDRFSAERTGGSVSTLTIQRTQQEDSAVYLCASSFGSRETQYFGPGTRLLVL.